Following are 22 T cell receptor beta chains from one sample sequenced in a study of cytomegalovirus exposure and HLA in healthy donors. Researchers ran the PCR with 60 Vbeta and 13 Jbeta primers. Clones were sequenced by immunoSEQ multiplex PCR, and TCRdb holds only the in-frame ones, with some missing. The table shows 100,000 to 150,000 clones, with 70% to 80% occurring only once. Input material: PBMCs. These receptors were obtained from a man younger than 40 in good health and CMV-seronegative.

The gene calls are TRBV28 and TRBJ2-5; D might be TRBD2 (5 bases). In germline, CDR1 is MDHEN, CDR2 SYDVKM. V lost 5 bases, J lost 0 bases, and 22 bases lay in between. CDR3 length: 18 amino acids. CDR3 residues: CASSPPGPGLIYQETQYF. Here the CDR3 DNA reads TGTGCCAGCAGTCCCCCGGGCCCAGGACTGATTTACCAAGAGACCCAGTACTTC.

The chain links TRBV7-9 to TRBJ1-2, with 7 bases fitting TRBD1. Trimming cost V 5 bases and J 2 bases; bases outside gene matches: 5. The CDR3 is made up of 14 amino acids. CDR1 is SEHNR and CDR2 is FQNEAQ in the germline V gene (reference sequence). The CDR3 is CASSPGQMNYGYTF. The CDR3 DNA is TGTGCCAGCAGCCCGGGACAGATGAACTATGGCTACACCTTC.

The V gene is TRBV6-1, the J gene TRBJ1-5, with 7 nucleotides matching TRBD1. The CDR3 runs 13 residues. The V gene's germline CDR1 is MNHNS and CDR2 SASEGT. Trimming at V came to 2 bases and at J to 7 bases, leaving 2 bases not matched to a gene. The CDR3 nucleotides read TGTGCCAGCAGTGAACGAGGGGGCCAGCCCCAGCATTTT. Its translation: CASSERGGQPQHF.

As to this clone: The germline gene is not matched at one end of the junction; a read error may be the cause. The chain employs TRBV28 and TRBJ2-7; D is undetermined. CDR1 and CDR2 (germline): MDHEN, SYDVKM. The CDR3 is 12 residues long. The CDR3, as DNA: TGTGCCAGCAGTTTTGGGCCCAACGAGCAGTCCTTC. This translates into CASSFGPNEQSF.

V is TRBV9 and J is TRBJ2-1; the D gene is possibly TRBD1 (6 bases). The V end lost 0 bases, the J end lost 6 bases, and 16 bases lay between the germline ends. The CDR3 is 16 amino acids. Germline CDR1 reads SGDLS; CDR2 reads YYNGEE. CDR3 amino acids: CASSVAGVKFGNEQFF. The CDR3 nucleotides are TGTGCCAGCAGCGTAGCAGGGGTTAAGTTCGGCAATGAGCAGTTCTTC.

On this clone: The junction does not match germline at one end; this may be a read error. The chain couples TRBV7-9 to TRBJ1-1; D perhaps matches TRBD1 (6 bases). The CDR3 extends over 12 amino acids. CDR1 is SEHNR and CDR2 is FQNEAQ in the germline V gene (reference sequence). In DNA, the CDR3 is TGTTCCAGCAGCACACAGGGTCTTGAAGCTTTCTTT. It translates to CSSSTQGLEAFF.

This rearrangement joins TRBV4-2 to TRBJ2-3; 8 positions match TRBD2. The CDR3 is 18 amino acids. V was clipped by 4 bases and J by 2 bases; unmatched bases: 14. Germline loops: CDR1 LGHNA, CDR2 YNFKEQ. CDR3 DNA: TGTGCCAGCAGCCCCTTCGGGGCCAGCGGGGGCTCCACAGATACGCAGTATTTT. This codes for CASSPFGASGGSTDTQYF.

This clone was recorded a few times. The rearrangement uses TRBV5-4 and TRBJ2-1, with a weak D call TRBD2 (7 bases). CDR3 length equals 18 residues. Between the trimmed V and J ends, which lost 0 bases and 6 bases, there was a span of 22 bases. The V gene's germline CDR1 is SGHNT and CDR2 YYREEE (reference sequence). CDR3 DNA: TGTGCCAGCAGCTTGGGTCTTTGGGGGGGGGCCTCAGGCAATGAGCAGTTCTTC. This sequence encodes CASSLGLWGGASGNEQFF.

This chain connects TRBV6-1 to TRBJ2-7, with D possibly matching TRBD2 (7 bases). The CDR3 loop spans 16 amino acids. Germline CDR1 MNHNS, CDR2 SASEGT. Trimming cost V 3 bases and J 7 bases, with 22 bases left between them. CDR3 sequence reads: CASSDSGGASFREQYF. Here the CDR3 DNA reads TGTGCCAGCAGTGATTCGGGGGGCGCTTCTTTCCGGGAGCAGTACTTC.

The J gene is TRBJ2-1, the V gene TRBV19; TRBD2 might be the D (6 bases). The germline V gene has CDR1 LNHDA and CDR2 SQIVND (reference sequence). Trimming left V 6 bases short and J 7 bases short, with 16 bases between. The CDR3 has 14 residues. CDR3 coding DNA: TGTGCCAGTAGCCCCGGAGGGACGGAGAATGAGCAGTTCTTC. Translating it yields CASSPGGTENEQFF.

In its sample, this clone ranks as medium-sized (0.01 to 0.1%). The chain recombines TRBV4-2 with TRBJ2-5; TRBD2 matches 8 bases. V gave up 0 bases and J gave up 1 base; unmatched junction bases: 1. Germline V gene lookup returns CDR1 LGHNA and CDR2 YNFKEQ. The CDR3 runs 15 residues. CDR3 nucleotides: TGTGCCAGCAGCCAAGATCGGGGGGGCCAAGAGACCCAGTACTTC. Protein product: CASSQDRGGQETQYF.

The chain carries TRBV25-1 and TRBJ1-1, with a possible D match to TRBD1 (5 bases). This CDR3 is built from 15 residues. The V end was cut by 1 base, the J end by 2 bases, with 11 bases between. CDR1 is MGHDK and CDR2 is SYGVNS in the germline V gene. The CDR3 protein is CASSEFDSTNTEAFF. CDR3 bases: TGTGCCAGCAGTGAATTTGACAGTACAAACACTGAAGCTTTCTTT.

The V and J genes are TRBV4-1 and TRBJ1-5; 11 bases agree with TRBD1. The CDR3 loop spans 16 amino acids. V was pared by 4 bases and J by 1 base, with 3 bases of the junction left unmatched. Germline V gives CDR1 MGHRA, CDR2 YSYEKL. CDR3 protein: CASSRGQGESNQPQHF. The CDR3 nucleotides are TGCGCCAGCAGCCGGGGACAGGGGGAAAGCAATCAGCCCCAGCATTTT.

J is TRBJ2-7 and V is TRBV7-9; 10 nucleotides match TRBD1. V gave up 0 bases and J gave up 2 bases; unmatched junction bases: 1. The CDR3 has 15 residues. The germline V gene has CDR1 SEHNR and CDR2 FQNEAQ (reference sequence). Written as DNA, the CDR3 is TGTGCCAGCAGCTTAGCCGGGACAGGGGCCTACGAGCAGTACTTC. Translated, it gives CASSLAGTGAYEQYF.

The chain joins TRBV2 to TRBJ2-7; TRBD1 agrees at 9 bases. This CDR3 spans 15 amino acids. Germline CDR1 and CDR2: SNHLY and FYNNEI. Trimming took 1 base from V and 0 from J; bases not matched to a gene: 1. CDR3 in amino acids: CASSEGTGVSYEQYF. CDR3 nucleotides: TGTGCCAGCAGTGAAGGGACAGGGGTCTCCTACGAGCAGTACTTC. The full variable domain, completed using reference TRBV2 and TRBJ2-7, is EPEVTQTPSHQVTQMGQEVILRCVPISNHLYFYWYRQILGQKVEFLVSFYNNEISEKSEIFDDQFSVERPDGSNFTLKIRSTKLEDSAMYFCASSEGTGVSYEQYFGPGTRLTVT.

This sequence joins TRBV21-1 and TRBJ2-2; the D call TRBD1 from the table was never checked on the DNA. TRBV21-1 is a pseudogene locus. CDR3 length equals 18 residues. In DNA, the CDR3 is TGTGCCAGCAGCAAAGTCGGAGACAGGGTAGGCTTCACCGGGGAGCTGTTTTTT. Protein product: CASSKVGDRVGFTGELFF.

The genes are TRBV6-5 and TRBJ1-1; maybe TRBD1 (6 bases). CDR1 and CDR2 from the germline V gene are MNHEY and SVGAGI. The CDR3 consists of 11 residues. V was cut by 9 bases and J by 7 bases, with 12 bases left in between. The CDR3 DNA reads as TGTGCCAGTTCGGGACACTATGAAGCTTTCTTT. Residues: CASSGHYEAFF.

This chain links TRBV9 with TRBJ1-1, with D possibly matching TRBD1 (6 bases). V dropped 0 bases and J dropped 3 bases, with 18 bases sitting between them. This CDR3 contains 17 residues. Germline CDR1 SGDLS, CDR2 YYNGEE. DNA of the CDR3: TGTGCCAGCAGCGTAGACCCGGACAGTACGGTGTACACTGAAGCTTTCTTT. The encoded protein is CASSVDPDSTVYTEAFF.

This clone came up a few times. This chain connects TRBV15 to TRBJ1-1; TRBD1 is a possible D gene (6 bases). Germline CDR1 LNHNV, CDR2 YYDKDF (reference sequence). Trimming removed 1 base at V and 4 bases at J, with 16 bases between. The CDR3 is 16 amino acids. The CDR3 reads CATSRVVGRGVTEAFF. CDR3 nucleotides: TGTGCCACCAGCAGAGTGGTAGGCAGGGGCGTCACTGAAGCTTTCTTT.

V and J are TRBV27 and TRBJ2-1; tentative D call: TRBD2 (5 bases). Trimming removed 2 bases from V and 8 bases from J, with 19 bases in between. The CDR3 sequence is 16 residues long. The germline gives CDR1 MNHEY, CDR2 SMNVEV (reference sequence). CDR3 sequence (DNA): TGTGCCAGCAGTTTAATTTGGGAGCCTGGGATGGATGAGCAGTTCTTC. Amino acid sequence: CASSLIWEPGMDEQFF.

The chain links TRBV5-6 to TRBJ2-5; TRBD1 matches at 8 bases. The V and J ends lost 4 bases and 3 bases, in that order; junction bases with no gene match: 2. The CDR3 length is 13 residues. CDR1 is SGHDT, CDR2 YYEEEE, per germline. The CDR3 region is CASSQTGEETQYF. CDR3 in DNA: TGTGCCAGCAGCCAGACAGGGGAAGAGACCCAGTACTTC. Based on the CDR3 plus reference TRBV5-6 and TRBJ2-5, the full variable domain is DAGVTQSPTHLIKTRGQQVTLRCSPKSGHDTVSWYQQALGQGPQFIFQYYEEEERQRGNFPDRFSGHQFPNYSSELNVNALLLGDSALYLCASSQTGEETQYFGPGTRLLVL.

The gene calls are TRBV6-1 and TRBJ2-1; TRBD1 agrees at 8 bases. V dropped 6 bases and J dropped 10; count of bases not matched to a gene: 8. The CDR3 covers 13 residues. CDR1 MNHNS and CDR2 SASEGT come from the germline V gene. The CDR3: CASSGDRGQEQFF. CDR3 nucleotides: TGTGCCAGCAGCGGTGACAGGGGTCAGGAGCAGTTCTTC.